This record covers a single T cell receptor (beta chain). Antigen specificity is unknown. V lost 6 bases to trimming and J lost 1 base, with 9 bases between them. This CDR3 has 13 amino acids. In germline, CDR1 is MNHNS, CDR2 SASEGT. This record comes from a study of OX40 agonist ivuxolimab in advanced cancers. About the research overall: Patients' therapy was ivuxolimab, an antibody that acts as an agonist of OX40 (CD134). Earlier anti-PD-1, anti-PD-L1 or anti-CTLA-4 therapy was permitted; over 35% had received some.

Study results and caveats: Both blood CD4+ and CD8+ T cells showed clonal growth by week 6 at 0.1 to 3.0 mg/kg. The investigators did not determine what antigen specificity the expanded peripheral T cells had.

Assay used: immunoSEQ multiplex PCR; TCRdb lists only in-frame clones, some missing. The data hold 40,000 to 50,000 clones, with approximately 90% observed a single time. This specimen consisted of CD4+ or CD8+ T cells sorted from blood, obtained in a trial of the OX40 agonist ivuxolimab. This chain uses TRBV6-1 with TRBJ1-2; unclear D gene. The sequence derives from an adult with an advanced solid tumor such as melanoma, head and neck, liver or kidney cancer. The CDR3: CASSQTVNYGYTF. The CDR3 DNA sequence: TGTGCCAGCAGCCAGACGGTTAACTATGGCTACACCTTC.